Presented here are 2 T cell receptor beta chains from one specimen sequenced in a study of TIL therapy for anti-PD-1-resistant metastatic lung cancer. The libraries were made with immunoSEQ v3. This table comes from immunoSEQ multiplex PCR, and its TCRdb copy is limited to in-frame clones, with some not included. The table includes 45,000 to 60,000 clones, 70% to 85% detected once. Regarding time point: pre-treatment sample, taken before nivolumab and TIL therapy. Source: blood, taken at baseline. The receptors shown here come from a woman between 30 and 80 years old with non-small cell lung cancer.

The chain employs TRBV27 and TRBJ2-5, with 8 bases that match TRBD2. The CDR3 covers 15 residues. J gave up 3 bases and V 5 bases, and 8 bases lay outside the gene matches. The germline gives CDR1 MNHEY, CDR2 SMNVEV (reference sequence). CDR3 coding DNA: TGTGCCAGCAGTCCCCCCGGGCGGGAGGAAGAGACCCAGTACTTC. Translating it yields CASSPPGREEETQYF.

This clone showed up just a few times. The chain joins TRBV4-2 to TRBJ2-7; possibly TRBD1 or TRBD2 for D (5 bases each). The CDR3 loop spans 15 amino acids. V lost 1 base and J lost 2, with 12 bases in between. CDR1 and CDR2 (germline): LGHNA, YNFKEQ. The CDR3 loop reads CASSQGGVPTYEQYF. CDR3 in DNA: TGTGCCAGCAGCCAAGGAGGGGTCCCGACCTACGAGCAGTACTTC.